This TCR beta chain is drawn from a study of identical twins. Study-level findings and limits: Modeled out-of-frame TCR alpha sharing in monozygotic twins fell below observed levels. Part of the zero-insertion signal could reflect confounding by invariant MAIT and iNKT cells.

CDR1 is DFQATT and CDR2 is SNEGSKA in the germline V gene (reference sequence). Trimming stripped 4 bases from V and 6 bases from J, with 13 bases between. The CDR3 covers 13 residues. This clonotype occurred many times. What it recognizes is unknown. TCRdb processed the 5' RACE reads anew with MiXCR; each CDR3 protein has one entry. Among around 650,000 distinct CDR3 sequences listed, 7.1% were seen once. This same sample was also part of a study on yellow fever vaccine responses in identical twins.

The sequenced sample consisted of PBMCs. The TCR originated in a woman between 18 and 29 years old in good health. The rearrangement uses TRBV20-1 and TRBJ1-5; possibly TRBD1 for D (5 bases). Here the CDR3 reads CSAMSGFSQPQHF. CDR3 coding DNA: TGCAGTGCTATGTCAGGGTTCTCTCAGCCCCAGCATTTT.